A selection of T cell receptor beta chains follows, all from one sample in a study of blood T cell repertoires in COVID-19. Method: immunoSEQ multiplex PCR; TCRdb's copy keeps in-frame clones and lacks some. The data contain about 40,000 clones, approximately 80% of them singletons. Sample: peripheral blood. The receptors originated from a woman aged 60-70 years with acute or convalescent COVID-19. Each CDR3 is given with its conserved first and last residue. The D gene is left open where the match is weak. Clone size appears in some rows only: once, few, many, or a class for an expanded clone.

CASSPPDRIGEKLFF | TGTGCCAGCTCACCACCGGACAGGATCGGTGAAAAACTGTTTTTT | 15 | TRBV18 | TRBD1 | once | TRBJ1-4
CASSYYGNQPQHF | TGTGCCAGCAGTTACTACGGTAATCAGCCCCAGCATTTT | 13 | TRBV6-2/TRBV6-3 | - | few | TRBJ1-5
CASSQEGTGVSTAEAFF | TGTGCCAGCAGCCAAGAAGGGACAGGGGTTAGTACCGCTGAAGCTTTCTTT | 17 | TRBV4-2 | TRBD1 | - | TRBJ1-1
CASSPRGQGIENTIYF | TGTGCCAGCTCACCCCGGGGCCAGGGGATTGAAAACACCATATATTTT | 16 | TRBV18 | - | - | TRBJ1-3
CASSLDRASGELFF | TGTGCCAGCAGCCTGGACAGGGCTTCCGGGGAGCTGTTTTTT | 14 | TRBV5-6 | TRBD1 | - | TRBJ2-2
CASSSLLTGDWVWTF | TGCGCCAGCAGCTCCCTACTTACCGGGGACTGGGTTTGGACCTTC | 15 | TRBV5-1 | - | - | TRBJ1-2
CASSLVGGSSYNEQFF | TGTGCCAGCAGCTTAGTGGGGGGGAGCTCCTACAATGAGCAGTTCTTC | 16 | TRBV7-6 | TRBD2 | - | TRBJ2-1
CASSYFGTGSDEQYF | TGTGCCAGCAGTTACTTCGGGACAGGGTCGGACGAGCAGTACTTC | 15 | TRBV6-5 | TRBD1 | - | TRBJ2-7
CASSVDYGETQYF | TGTGCCAGCAGCGTGGACTATGGGGAGACCCAGTACTTC | 13 | TRBV5-4 | - | - | TRBJ2-5
CASSLFSGKRHF | TGTGCCAGCAGTTTATTTTCGGGAAAAAGGCATTTT | 12 | TRBV28 | - | - | TRBJ1-5
CASSRVGNTIYF | TGTGCCAGCAGCAGAGTTGGAAACACCATATATTTT | 12 | TRBV9 | - | - | TRBJ1-3
CASSRGQGGYEQYF | TGTGCCAGCAGCCGTGGACAGGGCGGCTACGAGCAGTACTTC | 14 | TRBV11-2 | TRBD1 | - | TRBJ2-7
CASGFLAGGYNEQFF | TGTGCTAGTGGTTTTTTAGCGGGAGGGTACAATGAGCAGTTCTTC | 15 | TRBV12-5 | TRBD2 | - | TRBJ2-1
CATSRGGQTWDGYTF | TGTGCCACCAGCAGGGGGGGACAGACTTGGGATGGCTACACCTTC | 15 | TRBV15 | TRBD1 | - | TRBJ1-2
CASSFTSGSTDTQYF | TGTGCCAGCAGCTTTACTAGCGGGAGCACAGATACGCAGTATTTT | 15 | TRBV7-9 | TRBD2 | - | TRBJ2-3
CASSEGQNYGYTF | TGTGCCAGCAGCGAGGGACAGAACTATGGCTACACCTTC | 13 | TRBV14 | TRBD1 | few | TRBJ1-2
CASSYGISQETQYF | TGTGCCAGCAGCTACGGGATTTCTCAAGAGACCCAGTACTTC | 14 | TRBV5-8 | - | - | TRBJ2-5
CSVWAGLKDEQYF | TGCAGCGTTTGGGCGGGGCTGAAGGACGAGCAGTACTTC | 13 | TRBV29-1 | - | once | TRBJ2-7
CSVDGTGVNEQFF | TGCAGCGTTGACGGGACAGGGGTCAATGAGCAGTTCTTC | 13 | TRBV29-1 | TRBD1 | - | TRBJ2-1